This record concerns one T cell receptor (beta chain) sequence. It has no known antigen specificity. The sample comes from a study of CXCR3-negative and CXCR3-positive naive CD8 T cells (dated by TCRdb to the late 2010s). Looking at the study overall: In total, about 135 million TRB reads were obtained, corresponding to roughly 1.5 +/- 0.3 million reads per library. Diversity and physicochemical repertoire analyses covered under twelve donors pooled from two independent experiments. For the TRBV-TRBJ cluster analysis, the naive subsets came from roughly 5 donors, while the memory cells came from 3 donors.

For each CD8+ T cell subset, flow sorting was done in triplicate, and roughly 310,000 cells per subset went directly into RLT lysis buffer. To exclude memory contaminants, naive CD8+ T cells were stringently defined as CD45RO-CCR7+CD27+CD95-. Peripheral blood mononuclear cells were isolated from buffy coats using standard density gradient centrifugation. A FACSAria III was used to flow-sort naive CD8+ T cells into CXCR3-negative and CXCR3-positive populations. An RNeasy Mini Kit was used to extract total RNA from the sorted cells. General findings and caveats noted by the study authors: Because CXCR3 expression was partially decreased after cryopreservation, freshly isolated PBMCs were used for most assays. Comparably high repertoire diversity was found in both naive subsets, whereas much lower repertoire diversity was found in memory CD8+ T cells. Because surface CD5, which is linked to self-reactivity in mice, was comparable between the naive subsets, TCR interaction strength was also inferred from TRB CDR3 physicochemical properties. TRB CDR3s from CXCR3-positive naive cells showed higher hydrophobicity (lower Kidera factor 4), lower energy, and higher strength and volume indices than CXCR3-negative naive cells. Naive CXCR3-negative and CXCR3-positive cells from the same donor showed similar TRBV-TRBJ usage, whereas memory cells showed distinct patterns.

The sample was run on a NextSeq 550. The Human TCR Profiling Kit (MiLaboratory) was used to prepare UMI-labeled 5' RACE TRB cDNA libraries. The full amount of extracted RNA was used for cDNA synthesis, and the full amount of resulting cDNA was used for PCR amplification. Libraries were prepared in parallel with an identical number of PCR cycles. For the original study's pipeline: With a minimum of two reads required per UMI, MIGEC and MiXCR pulled out about 53,000 +/- 10,000 unique UMI-labeled TRB cDNA molecules from each library. On average, roughly 40,000 +/- 10,000 functional in-frame TRB CDR3 nucleotide clonotypes lacking stop codons were found per library. After downsampling to 5000 UMI-labeled TRB molecules per sample, diversity metrics, including normalized Shannon-Wiener and Chao1, were computed in VDJtools. VDJtools was used to calculate clonotype-size-weighted physicochemical properties of the central five CDR3 residues, namely interaction energy, strength, volume and Kidera factor 4. Once TCRdb had reprocessed the reads, it stored one entry per CDR3 protein sequence and supplied no DNA. For this entry, the V and J calls and clone size follow TCRdb and not the study's own pipeline. The sample's records list 65,000 to 90,000 distinct CDR3 sequences. Together, the top ten hold 0.6% to 0.7% of the sample.

CDR1 SQVTM and CDR2 ANQGSEA were looked up in the germline V gene. Inclusive of the bounding cysteine and phenylalanine, the CDR3 is 12 residues long. No DNA sequence was recorded. The sequenced sample was naive CXCR3+ CD8+ T cells from blood. The sample's cell subset or site label, decoded: CD45RO-CCR7+CD27+CD95- naive CD8+ T cells expressing CXCR3 (TNR3+). The rearranged chain carries TRBV29-1 and TRBJ1-1. The sequence was obtained from a human donor in good health. Some clones in this sample may be carry-over from other donors' samples. The CDR3 amino acid sequence is: CSVWQRNTEAFF.